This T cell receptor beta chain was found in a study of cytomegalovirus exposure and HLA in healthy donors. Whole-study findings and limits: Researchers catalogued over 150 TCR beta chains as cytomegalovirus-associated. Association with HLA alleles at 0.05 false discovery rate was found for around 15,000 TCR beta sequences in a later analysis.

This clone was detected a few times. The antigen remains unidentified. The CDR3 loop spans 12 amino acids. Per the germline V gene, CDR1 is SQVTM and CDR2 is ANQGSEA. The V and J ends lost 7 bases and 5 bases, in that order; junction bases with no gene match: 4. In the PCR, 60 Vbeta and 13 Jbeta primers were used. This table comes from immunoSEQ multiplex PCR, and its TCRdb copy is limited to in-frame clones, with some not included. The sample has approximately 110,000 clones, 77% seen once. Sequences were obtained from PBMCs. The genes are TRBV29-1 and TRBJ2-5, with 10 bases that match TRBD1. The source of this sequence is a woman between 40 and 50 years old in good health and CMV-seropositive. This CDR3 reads CSGTGGRETQYF. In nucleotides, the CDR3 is TGCAGCGGGACAGGGGGGCGGGAGACCCAGTACTTC.